These 14 T cell receptor beta chains originate from one sample sequenced in a study of cytotoxic CD8 clonotypes in ibrutinib-treated CLL. Libraries were prepared by immunoSEQ multiplex PCR; TCRdb keeps only in-frame clonotypes and omits some of them. The table shows about 150,000 clones, with 76% occurring only once. The material was PBMCs, obtained after 24 months of ibrutinib treatment. These TCRs come from a human donor with chronic lymphocytic leukemia.

The chain joins TRBV6-5 to TRBJ2-3; 10 bases fit TRBD1. This CDR3 contains 15 residues. V was clipped by 2 bases and J by 4 bases; unmatched bases: 3. CDR1 and CDR2 (germline): MNHEY, SVGAGI. The CDR3 loop is CASSYRQGAPDTQYF. The CDR3 DNA sequence: TGTGCCAGCAGTTACCGACAGGGGGCTCCAGATACGCAGTATTTT.

This sequence joins TRBV6-6 and TRBJ1-4; D is perhaps TRBD1 (6 bases). The CDR3 has 16 residues. Germline lookup yields CDR1 MNHNY and CDR2 SVGAGI (reference sequence). V was trimmed by 5 bases and J by 1 base, leaving 14 bases between them. The CDR3 region is CASSTQGGGTNEKLFF. CDR3 sequence (DNA): TGTGCCAGCAGTACACAGGGTGGGGGAACTAATGAAAAACTGTTTTTT.

The gene calls are TRBV11-2 and TRBJ2-3; tentatively, D is TRBD1 (6 bases). Germline CDR1 reads SGHAT; CDR2 reads FQNNGV. Between the trimmed V and J ends, which lost 3 bases and 2 bases, there was a span of 9 bases. The CDR3 runs 14 residues. As DNA, the CDR3 is TGTGCCAGCAGCTTGTCAGGGGCCACAGATACGCAGTATTTT. Protein sequence: CASSLSGATDTQYF.

This sequence joins TRBV5-1 and TRBJ2-3; D ambiguous. V was trimmed by 5 bases and J by 2 bases, leaving 9 bases between them. CDR3 length: 13 residues. Germline V lookup: CDR1 SGHRS, CDR2 YFSETQ. The CDR3 nucleotides read TGCGCCAGCAGGGCCCATCACACAGATACGCAGTATTTT. It codes for CASRAHHTDTQYF. Variable domain in full (rest from reference TRBV5-1 and TRBJ2-3): KAGVTQTPRYLIKTRGQQVTLSCSPISGHRSVSWYQQTPGQGLQFLFEYFSETQRNKGNFPGRFSGRQFSNSRSEMNVSTLELGDSALYLCASRAHHTDTQYFGPGTRLTVL.

This clone appeared a single time. The rearrangement links TRBV6-1 to TRBJ2-5; 9 nucleotides align to TRBD2. V was clipped by 4 bases and J by 5 bases; unmatched bases: 5. The CDR3 covers 14 residues. From germline, CDR1 is MNHNS and CDR2 SASEGT. In DNA, the CDR3 is TGTGCCAGCAGTGTGGCGGGAGGGGGCGAGACCCAGTACTTC. It codes for CASSVAGGGETQYF.

This chain uses TRBV7-2 with TRBJ1-4; unclear D gene. The CDR3 totals 16 residues. Germline CDR1 is SGHTA and CDR2 is FQGNSA. Trimming removed 5 bases at V and 8 bases at J, with 21 bases between. CDR3 nucleotide sequence: TGTGCCAGCAGCCCCCCGGGCGGACCCGCCGGCGAAAAACTGTTTTTT. Translating gives CASSPPGGPAGEKLFF.

This rearrangement joins TRBV6-1 to TRBJ1-2; 7 nucleotides match TRBD1. The V and J ends lost 8 bases and 6 bases, in that order; junction bases with no gene match: 9. Germline V gene sequence: CDR1 MNHNS, CDR2 SASEGT. The CDR3 runs 13 residues. This chain's CDR3 is CASRPTGRHGYTF. As DNA, the CDR3 is TGTGCCAGCCGACCGACAGGGAGACATGGCTACACCTTC.

The rearrangement uses TRBV10-2 and TRBJ1-1; D unresolved. Germline V gives CDR1 WSHSY, CDR2 SAAADI. The CDR3 spans 12 residues. Trimming pared 2 bases from V and 8 bases from J, leaving 9 bases between. The CDR3 loop reads CASSEARREAFF. Here the CDR3 DNA reads TGCGCCAGCAGTGAGGCTCGGAGGGAAGCTTTCTTT.

This clone was observed a few times. V and J are TRBV25-1 and TRBJ2-7, with 9 nucleotides matching TRBD1. J was trimmed by 2 bases and V by 8 bases; bases with no gene match: 7. The CDR3 loop spans 14 amino acids. CDR1 is MGHDK and CDR2 is SYGVNS in the germline V gene. DNA for the CDR3: TGTGCCAGCTCCCGACAGGGGGTAGCCTACGAGCAGTACTTC. Amino acids: CASSRQGVAYEQYF.

The chain employs TRBV6-5 and TRBJ2-7; 9 nucleotides align to TRBD1. J lost 2 bases, V lost 4 bases, and 6 bases had no gene match. This CDR3 comprises 15 residues. The V gene's germline CDR1 is MNHEY and CDR2 SVGAGI. CDR3: CASSSRDRVTYEQYF. CDR3 coding DNA: TGTGCCAGCAGTTCCAGGGACAGGGTAACCTACGAGCAGTACTTC.

The rearrangement joins TRBV30 to TRBJ2-1, with TRBD1 matching 9 bases. The V gene end was trimmed by 3 bases and the J gene end by 10 bases; junction bases not matched to a gene: 13. Germline V gives CDR1 GTSNPN, CDR2 SVGIG (reference sequence). The CDR3 loop spans 15 amino acids. CDR3 DNA: TGTGCCTGGAGGGCCGGGGGACAGGGCACGGGAGAGCAGTTCTTC. Protein sequence: CAWRAGGQGTGEQFF.

The genes are TRBV19 and TRBJ2-6; TRBD1 matches at 8 bases. Germline values: CDR1 LNHDA, CDR2 SQIVND (reference sequence). The CDR3 loop spans 17 amino acids. J lost 5 bases, V lost 6 bases, and 12 bases had no gene match. This chain's CDR3 is CASSPGSGGYWANVLTF. In DNA, the CDR3 is TGTGCCAGTAGCCCTGGGTCAGGGGGCTACTGGGCCAACGTCCTGACTTTC.

CDR3 region: CASSLASPSYEQYF. The CDR3 region has the DNA TGTGCCAGCAGCTTAGCGAGTCCCTCCTACGAGCAGTACTTC. J is TRBJ2-7 and V is TRBV7-3; D is ambiguous. V was pared by 2 bases and J by 0 bases, with 8 bases between. From germline, CDR1 is SGHTA and CDR2 FQGTGA. The CDR3 sequence is 14 residues long. Supplemented by reference TRBV7-3 and TRBJ2-7, the full variable domain reads GAGVSQTPSNKVTEKGKYVELRCDPISGHTALYWYRQSLGQGPEFLIYFQGTGAADDSGLPNDRFFAVRPEGSVSTLKIQRTERGDSAVYLCASSLASPSYEQYFGPGTRLTVT.

This clone turned up a few times. V usage is TRBV5-1 and J usage is TRBJ2-2; D unresolved. Trimming removed 2 bases at V and 0 bases at J, with 5 bases between. Germline CDR1 SGHRS, CDR2 YFSETQ. The CDR3 is made up of 14 amino acids. The CDR3 reads CASSFRPNTGELFF. Written as DNA, the CDR3 is TGCGCCAGCAGCTTCCGGCCGAACACCGGGGAGCTGTTTTTT.